These 26 T cell receptor beta chains came from one sample sequenced in a study of T cells in Graves' hyperthyroidism and ophthalmopathy. Amplification yielded TCR beta CDR3 regions, with RNA transcripts as the source. Primed by the HTBI set, a first-round RT-PCR was run on the TCR CDR3. TCRdb reprocessed the multiplex PCR reads via MiXCR and lists one record per CDR3 protein. Altogether about 640,000 distinct CDR3 sequences are present, about 14% being singletons, with the ten largest covering around 13%. The sample consisted of blood. These receptors were taken from a woman between 50 and 59 years old with Graves' ophthalmopathy.

V usage is TRBV18 and J usage is TRBJ1-2; D gene unclear. Germline V gene sequence: CDR1 KGHSH, CDR2 LQKENI. The CDR3 runs to 16 residues. The V and J ends lost 1 base and 4 bases respectively, with 16 bases between them. CDR3 sequence: CASSPLDATLLYGYTF. DNA of the CDR3: TGTGCCAGCTCACCACTGGACGCCACCCTCCTCTATGGCTACACCTTC. Full variable domain (outside the CDR3, taken from reference TRBV18 and TRBJ1-2): NAGVMQNPRHLVRRRGQEARLRCSPMKGHSHVYWYRQLPEEGLKFMVYLQKENIIDESGMPKERFSAEFPKEGPSILRIQQVVRGDSAAYFCASSPLDATLLYGYTFGSGTRLTVV.

This sequence joins TRBV19 and TRBJ1-5, with D tentatively TRBD1 (5 bases). The V end lost 5 bases, the J end lost 1 base, and 18 bases lay between the germline ends. The germline gives CDR1 LNHDA, CDR2 SQIVND (reference sequence). The CDR3 loop spans 17 amino acids. The CDR3 bases are TGTGCCAGTAGTTCCCCCTCTACAGGTCTAAGCAATCAGCCCCAGCATTTT. It specifies CASSSPSTGLSNQPQHF.

This clonotype was detected only a few times. The rearrangement joins TRBV4-3 to TRBJ2-1; a weak D match, TRBD1 (7 bases). CDR3 length equals 17 residues. Trimming took 0 bases from V and 2 from J, leaving 14 bases between them. Germline V gene lookup returns CDR1 LGHNA and CDR2 YSLEER. The CDR3 nucleotides read TGCGCCAGCAGCCAAGATCCCCAGGGGGGTACCTACAATGAGCAGTTCTTC. Its protein is CASSQDPQGGTYNEQFF.

This clonotype was recorded at least ten times. The J gene is TRBJ1-1, the V gene TRBV30; TRBD1 might be the D (6 bases). Germline V lookup: CDR1 GTSNPN, CDR2 SVGIG (reference sequence). Trimming took 8 bases from V and 1 from J, leaving 11 bases between them. The CDR3 sequence is 12 residues long. This chain's CDR3 is CAQYRANTEAFF. CDR3 nucleotides: TGTGCCCAATACAGGGCGAACACTGAAGCTTTCTTT.

This clonotype has just a few counts. A much more abundant neighbour one base away suggests this may be a read error. This CDR3 fails to terminate in the conserved phenylalanine or tryptophan, so it likely reflects a read error. The chain employs TRBV7-3 and TRBJ2-1; 8 nucleotides line up with TRBD1. V was pared by 5 bases and J by 7 bases, with 7 bases of the junction left unmatched. The V gene's germline CDR1 is SGHTA and CDR2 FQGTGA. The CDR3 spans 14 residues. CDR3 residues: CASSPTGVRNEQFL. The DNA of the CDR3 is TGTGCCAGCAGCCCGACAGGGGTGCGAAATGAGCAGTTCCTC.

This clonotype was seen ten or more times. The V and J genes are TRBV7-9 and TRBJ2-7, with 14 bases aligning to TRBD2. CDR3 length equals 17 residues. CDR1 and CDR2 from the germline V gene are SEHNR and FQNEAQ (reference sequence). Losses at the gene ends were 1 base for V and 6 bases for J; bases not matched to a gene: 8. CDR3 loop: CASSLVRTSGRKREQYF. The CDR3 nucleotides read TGTGCCAGCAGCTTAGTCCGGACTAGCGGGAGGAAACGCGAGCAGTACTTC.

The chain uses TRBV13 and TRBJ2-5, with TRBD2 identical over 7 bases. Germline lookup yields CDR1 PRHDT and CDR2 FYEKMQ (reference sequence). The CDR3 spans 17 residues. Germline trimming cut 4 bases from V and 3 bases from J; bases unmatched to any gene: 14. The chain's CDR3 is CASSYPNPASGEETQYF. CDR3 DNA: TGTGCCAGCAGCTACCCCAACCCGGCTAGCGGAGAAGAGACCCAGTACTTC.

The sample holds a few counts of this clonotype. The chain joins TRBV5-1 to TRBJ1-5; 7 nucleotides match TRBD1. This CDR3 comprises 14 residues. Germline CDR1 SGHRS, CDR2 YFSETQ. V lost 0 bases, J lost 11 bases, and 8 bases stayed unmatched. The CDR3, as DNA: TGCGCCAGCAGCTTGGCGGGCAGGGGGAGCGCCCAGCATTTT. It specifies CASSLAGRGSAQHF.

This clonotype was picked up many times. This rearrangement joins TRBV6-2 or TRBV6-3 to TRBJ1-5; D gene unclear. Germline assignment: CDR1 MNHEY and CDR2 SVGEGT. The V and J ends lost 2 bases and 0 bases respectively, with 5 bases between them. CDR3 length: 14 amino acids. CDR3 protein: CASSYSYSNQPQHF. CDR3 DNA sequence: TGTGCCAGCAGTTACAGCTATAGCAATCAGCCCCAGCATTTT.

The rearrangement joins TRBV18 to TRBJ1-2, with D perhaps matching TRBD1 (5 bases). The germline V gene encodes CDR1 KGHSH and CDR2 LQKENI. This CDR3 is built from 17 residues. The V end lost 2 bases, the J end lost 5 bases, and 21 bases lay between the germline ends. The CDR3 sequence is CASSPKTTGFPLYGYTF. The CDR3 DNA follows: TGTGCCAGCTCACCAAAGACCACAGGCTTCCCCCTATATGGCTACACCTTC.

This clonotype has ten or more counts. This chain links TRBV12-3 or TRBV12-4 with TRBJ2-7, with 7 nucleotides matching TRBD2. V lost 7 bases and J lost 1; bases outside the gene matches: 4. CDR3 length: 13 residues. In DNA form, the CDR3 reads TGTGCCAGCAAGCGGGATAGATCCTACGAGCAGTACTTC. Protein sequence: CASKRDRSYEQYF.

This clonotype has ten or more counts. The rearrangement links TRBV29-1 to TRBJ2-1, with 8 positions matching TRBD2. CDR1 SQVTM and CDR2 ANQGSEA come from the germline V gene. V shed 0 bases, J shed 8 bases, and the junction held 9 bases outside the gene matches. The CDR3 extends over 15 amino acids. In DNA form, the CDR3 reads TGCAGCGTTGAAGATGTAAGCGGGAGTGTAGATGAGCAGTTCTTC. This encodes CSVEDVSGSVDEQFF.

The sample holds many counts of this clonotype. The chain uses TRBV28 and TRBJ2-5; 10 bases agree with TRBD2. The V segment lost 2 bases and the J segment 14 bases; nucleotides outside the gene matches: 8. The CDR3 is 13 amino acids. Germline V gene data show CDR1 as MDHEN and CDR2 as SYDVKM. CDR3 in DNA: TGTGCCAGCAGTTTAGCTAGCGGGAGACAGTATTACTTC. Translation: CASSLASGRQYYF.

There are many counts of this clonotype. The chain is built from TRBV28 and TRBJ2-1, with 10 bases lining up with TRBD1. CDR3 length: 16 residues. The V gene end was trimmed by 5 bases and the J gene end by 4 bases; junction bases not matched to a gene: 8. Germline V gene sequence: CDR1 MDHEN, CDR2 SYDVKM. The chain's CDR3 is CASSLSGTGVYNEQFF. Written as DNA, the CDR3 is TGTGCCAGCAGTCTCTCCGGGACAGGGGTTTACAATGAGCAGTTCTTC.

This clonotype was found many times. The V and J genes are TRBV7-9 and TRBJ1-2; weak D call: TRBD1 (5 bases). Germline lookup yields CDR1 SEHNR and CDR2 FQNEAQ (reference sequence). Between the trimmed V and J ends, which lost 4 bases and 8 bases, there was a span of 17 bases. The CDR3 covers 14 residues. The CDR3 bases are TGTGCCAGCAGCTCGCCGACAGTTATAGGGGGCTACACCTTC. It translates to CASSSPTVIGGYTF.

In this sample, this clonotype turned up a few times. V is TRBV14 and J is TRBJ1-4; no reliable D call. Trimming pared 6 bases from V and 4 bases from J, leaving 15 bases between. The CDR3 totals 15 residues. Germline values: CDR1 SGHDN, CDR2 FVKESK. In DNA, the CDR3 is TGTGCCAGCAGTCGAAAGGGAGTACTTAATGAAAAACTGTTTTTT. Translation: CASSRKGVLNEKLFF.

The V call is TRBV6-1, the J call TRBJ1-5, with unresolved D. The germline gives CDR1 MNHNS, CDR2 SASEGT. The CDR3 covers 11 residues. V was clipped by 8 bases and J by 7 bases, with 9 bases between them. The CDR3 is CASGFTQPQHF. For the CDR3, the DNA is TGTGCCAGCGGATTTACGCAGCCCCAGCATTTT.

The chain has TRBV12-3 or TRBV12-4 and TRBJ2-5; 7 bases are a match to TRBD1. The CDR3 loop spans 14 amino acids. V was clipped by 3 bases and J by 7 bases; unmatched bases: 8. This chain's CDR3 is CASSFNRGSGTQYF. The CDR3 DNA is TGTGCCAGCAGTTTCAACAGGGGATCAGGGACCCAGTACTTC.

This clonotype was counted ten times or more. The chain has TRBV12-3 or TRBV12-4 and TRBJ2-1; D remains ambiguous. V gave up 4 bases and J gave up 5 bases, with 9 bases separating them. The CDR3 has 13 amino acids. The CDR3 DNA is TGTGCCAGCAGTTCATCTATGAACAATGAGCAGTTCTTC. Its protein product is CASSSSMNNEQFF.

In this sample, this clonotype turned up many times. This rearrangement joins TRBV11-2 to TRBJ2-1, with D uncertain. The ends were cut back, 5 bases at V and 0 bases at J, with 11 bases in the middle. The CDR3 extends over 15 amino acids. The germline V gene encodes CDR1 SGHAT and CDR2 FQNNGV. The CDR3 coding sequence is TGTGCCAGCAGCCCGGATCCTAGCTCCTACAATGAGCAGTTCTTC. Translated, it gives CASSPDPSSYNEQFF.

In regard to this clonotype: At one of its ends the junction is not consistent with the germline gene, which may arise from a read error. V usage is TRBV6-2 or TRBV6-3 and J usage is TRBJ1-5; no clear D. CDR1 and CDR2 (germline): MNHEY, SVGEGT. The CDR3 totals 14 residues. The CDR3 reads CANSYVGGNQPQHF. CDR3 DNA: TGTGCCAACAGTTACGTTGGTGGGAATCAGCCCCAGCATTTT.

This clonotype was seen many times. The chain couples TRBV18 to TRBJ2-7; 10 bases align to TRBD2. The germline CDR1 and CDR2 sequences are KGHSH and LQKENI. The CDR3 has 16 residues. The trim removed 3 bases at V and 2 bases at J, leaving 7 bases unmatched. CDR3 amino acids: CASSPLAGANPYEQYF. The CDR3 DNA reads as TGTGCCAGCTCACCCCTAGCGGGAGCGAACCCCTACGAGCAGTACTTC.

The V and J genes are TRBV20-1 and TRBJ1-2; D remains unclear. The germline V gene encodes CDR1 DFQATT and CDR2 SNEGSKA (reference sequence). V was cut by 1 base and J by 3 bases, with 15 bases left in between. The CDR3 has 15 residues. The CDR3 nucleotides are TGCAGTGCTAGAGTAACGGCAGGCCTGTACTATGGCTACACCTTC. Residues: CSARVTAGLYYGYTF.

In this sample, this clonotype turned up many times. This chain uses TRBV11-1 with TRBJ2-1, with TRBD2 matching over 11 bases. J gave up 3 bases and V 0 bases, and 1 base lay outside the gene matches. The CDR3 consists of 16 residues. Germline V gene data show CDR1 as SGHAT and CDR2 as FQDESV (reference sequence). CDR3 coding DNA: TGTGCCAGCAGCTTAGCACTAGCGGGAGACTACAATGAGCAGTTCTTC. This gives the protein CASSLALAGDYNEQFF.

This clonotype was observed a few times. The V gene is TRBV7-6, the J gene TRBJ2-2; D is perhaps TRBD2 (5 bases). Germline-derived CDR1 and CDR2 are SGHVS and FNYEAQ. Trimming stripped 3 bases from V and 0 bases from J, with 8 bases between. The CDR3 spans 15 residues. DNA for the CDR3: TGTGCCAGCAGCTTCCTCGGGACGAACACCGGGGAGCTGTTTTTT. This sequence encodes CASSFLGTNTGELFF.

This clonotype was recorded many times. This chain uses TRBV7-3 with TRBJ2-5; 11 bases agree with TRBD2. The V and J ends lost 4 bases and 0 bases, in that order; junction bases with no gene match: 1. Germline CDR1 SGHTA, CDR2 FQGTGA. The CDR3 has 15 residues. DNA of the CDR3: TGTGCCAGCAGCTCGACTAGCGGGAACCAAGAGACCCAGTACTTC. It encodes CASSSTSGNQETQYF.